The clone carrying this T cell receptor beta chain occurred a few times. Antigen: not known. CDR3 length: 13 residues. V was cut by 3 bases and J by 5 bases, with 11 bases left in between. From germline, CDR1 is SGDLS and CDR2 YYNGEE. A template switching step contributed a universal primer site, while unique molecular identifiers were present in the cDNA. Via MiXCR, TCRdb re-called the 5' RACE reads, giving one row per CDR3 protein. In the table there are approximately 250,000 distinct CDR3 sequences, 5.5% to 7.5% of which are singletons. The entry originates in a study of identical twins. Findings and limits, study-wide: Analyses based on zero insertions could be partly confounded by invariant MAIT and iNKT cells. In beta out-of-frame sequences, the excess sharing between twins was weaker.

These sequences were also reported in another study, on T cells expressing NK-cell markers. That study adds: Sorted T-cell subsets CD3+CD56+NKG2C+, CD3+CD56+NKG2C- and CD3+CD56-NKG2C+ were TCR beta-sequenced.

Sequenced: CD8+ T cells sorted from blood. V and J are TRBV9 and TRBJ1-1; weak D call: TRBD1 (5 bases). The origin of this receptor is a woman aged 18 to 35 in good health. CDR3 nucleotides: TGTGCCAGCAGCGGGGGGGGGACTACTGAAGCTTTCTTT. Residues: CASSGGGTTEAFF. The full variable domain, with the rest looked up from reference TRBV9 and TRBJ1-1, is DSGVTQTPKHLITATGQRVTLRCSPRSGDLSVYWYQQSLDQGLQFLIQYYNGEERAKGNILERFSAQQFPDLHSELNLSSLELGDSALYFCASSGGGTTEAFFGQGTRLTVV.